Presented here are 3 T cell receptor beta chains from one specimen sequenced in a study of human T cells and chemical hapten exposure. TCRdb reprocessed the RACE reads with MiXCR, giving one entry per CDR3 protein. The sample records under 200,000 distinct CDR3 sequences, almost 30% being singletons. The sample's time point: pre-sensitization, week 0. Treatment reported: therapeutic diphenylcyclopropenone sensitization with weekly scalp DPC. This specimen consisted of whole blood, obtained in connection with sensitization to the hapten diphenylcyclopropenone (DPC). Every receptor here comes from a woman in her 30s with alopecia areata. Some clones in this sample may be carry-over from other donors' samples.

CDR3 bases: TGCGCCAGCAGCCAGGGACAAGCTAACTATGGCTACACCTTC. Protein sequence: CASSQGQANYGYTF. The genes are TRBV4-1 and TRBJ1-2; D might be TRBD1 (6 bases). V lost 3 bases and J lost 0, with 8 bases in between. Germline V lookup: CDR1 MGHRA, CDR2 YSYEKL. The CDR3 spans 14 residues.

This clonotype turned up a few times. The final CDR3 position lacks the conserved phenylalanine or tryptophan, pointing to a likely read error. The limits of the CDR3 on the DNA are not certain, so only TCRdb's listed CDR3 is given. The chain joins TRBV4-2 to TRBJ1-1; TRBD1, as called in the table, went unchecked against the DNA. CDR1 is LGHNA and CDR2 is YNFKEQ in the germline V gene. The CDR3 is 10 amino acids in total, end residues counted. The CDR3 loop reads CASSPKGWAD.

V is TRBV16 and J is TRBJ1-6; the D gene is possibly TRBD1 (5 bases). Trimming took off 4 bases at V and 9 bases at J, with 16 bases between the two ends. This CDR3 region has 15 residues. The germline V gene has CDR1 KGHSY and CDR2 FQNENV. The CDR3 DNA sequence: TGTGCCAGCAGCCCACGACAGCGTCTCTCTTCACCCCTCCACTTT. Translated: CASSPRQRLSSPLHF.